Reported below is one T cell receptor (beta chain). These data belong to a study of ipilimumab plus nivolumab after autologous stem cell transplantation. Study as a whole: Patients received a median of roughly five ipilimumab and roughly eight nivolumab doses.

CDR3 length equals 13 residues. CDR1 is MNHNS and CDR2 is SASEGT in the germline V gene. V dropped 4 bases and J dropped 6 bases, with 11 bases sitting between them. Clones were sequenced by immunoSEQ multiplex PCR, and TCRdb holds only the in-frame ones, with some missing. Counted here are about 84,000 clones, 75% to 85% occurring once; the ten biggest clones make up roughly 2%. This TCR came from a male donor with diffuse large B-cell lymphoma. The rearrangement joins TRBV6-1 to TRBJ2-3, with D possibly being TRBD2 (5 bases). Sample: PBMCs, taken in a trial of ipilimumab plus nivolumab as post-transplant consolidation. The CDR3 DNA follows: TGTGCCAGCAGTGGAGGAGGTCCTGATACGCAGTATTTT. Its translation: CASSGGGPDTQYF.